The sequence of this TCR beta chain was determined in a study of Tregs in tolerant kidney transplant recipients. Germline-derived CDR1 and CDR2 are SQVTM and ANQGSEA. Trimming pared 5 bases from V and 11 bases from J, leaving 15 bases between. The CDR3 contains 11 residues. TCRdb's copy holds only in-frame clones and misses some; the assay was immunoSEQ multiplex PCR. The sample lists 90,000 to 150,000 clones, roughly nine tenths occurring once. This sequence was found in a human donor in good health. The chain employs TRBV29-1 and TRBJ1-1; D unresolved. Sequencing input: CD4+ T cells from blood. CDR3 coding DNA: TGCAGCGTTTTAGTTTTGGGCGAGGCTTTCTTT. Translation gives CSVLVLGEAFF.